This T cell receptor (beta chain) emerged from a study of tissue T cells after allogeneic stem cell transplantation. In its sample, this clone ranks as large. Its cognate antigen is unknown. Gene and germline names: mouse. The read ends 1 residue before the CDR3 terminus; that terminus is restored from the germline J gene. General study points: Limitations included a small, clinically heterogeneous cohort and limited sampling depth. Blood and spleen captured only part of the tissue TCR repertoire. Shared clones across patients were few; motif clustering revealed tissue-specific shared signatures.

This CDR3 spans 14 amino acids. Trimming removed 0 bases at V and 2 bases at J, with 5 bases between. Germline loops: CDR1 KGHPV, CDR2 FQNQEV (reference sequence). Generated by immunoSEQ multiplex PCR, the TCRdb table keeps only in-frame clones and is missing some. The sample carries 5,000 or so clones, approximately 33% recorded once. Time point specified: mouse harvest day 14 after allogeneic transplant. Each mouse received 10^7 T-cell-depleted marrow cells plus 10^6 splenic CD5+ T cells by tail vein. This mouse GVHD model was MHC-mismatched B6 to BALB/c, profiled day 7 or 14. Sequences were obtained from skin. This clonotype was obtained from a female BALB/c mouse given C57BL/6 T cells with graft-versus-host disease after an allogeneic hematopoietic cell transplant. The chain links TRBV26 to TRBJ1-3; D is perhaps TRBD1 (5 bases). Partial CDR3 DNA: TGTGCCAGCAGTCTGTCAGGGGCTGGAAATACGCTCTAT. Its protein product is CASSLSGAGNTLY. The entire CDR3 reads CASSLSGAGNTLYF.